The 26 T cell receptor beta chains below were found in one sample sequenced in a study of T cells in tuberculosis. The table came from immunoSEQ multiplex PCR; TCRdb's copy has only in-frame clones and leaves some out. Here the sample spans some 23,000 clones, roughly nine tenths being singletons. Sequencing was performed on PBMCs. All receptors come from a donor between 10 and 35 years old with latent tuberculosis or without tuberculosis infection. Some clones in this sample may be carry-over from other donors' samples.

The rearrangement joins TRBV19 to TRBJ1-5, with 7 bases fitting TRBD1. The V segment lost 5 bases and the J segment 6 bases; nucleotides outside the gene matches: 10. There are 15 residues in the CDR3. Germline loops: CDR1 LNHDA, CDR2 SQIVND (reference sequence). CDR3 nucleotides: TGTGCCAGTAGTGTTACAGGGGACTCGATTCAGCCCCAGCATTTT. Its translation is CASSVTGDSIQPQHF. The full variable domain, its missing parts supplied by reference TRBV19 and TRBJ1-5, is DGGITQSPKYLFRKEGQNVTLSCEQNLNHDAMYWYRQDPGQGLRLIYYSQIVNDFQKGDIAEGYSVSREKKESFPLTVTSAQKNPTAFYLCASSVTGDSIQPQHFGDGTRLSIL.

The rearrangement uses TRBV7-3 and TRBJ2-1; D not resolved. This CDR3 comprises 13 residues. Germline loops: CDR1 SGHTA, CDR2 FQGTGA. Trimming stripped 3 bases from V and 0 bases from J, with 3 bases between. CDR3: CASSFSSYNEQFF. For the CDR3, the DNA is TGTGCCAGCAGCTTTAGCTCCTACAATGAGCAGTTCTTC.

The chain joins TRBV10-3 to TRBJ2-7, with 8 bases aligning to TRBD1. Germline V gene lookup returns CDR1 ENHRY and CDR2 SYGVKD. With V trimmed by 0 bases and J by 4 bases, 2 bases remained unmatched. This CDR3 spans 14 amino acids. CDR3 amino acids: CAISESGQAYEQYF. CDR3 sequence (DNA): TGTGCCATCAGTGAGTCGGGACAGGCATACGAGCAGTACTTC.

Within the sample, this clone is medium-sized (0.01 to 0.1%). The rearrangement links TRBV10-2 to TRBJ1-5, with D possibly being TRBD1 (6 bases). V was cut by 6 bases and J by 3 bases, with 12 bases left in between. Germline V gives CDR1 WSHSY, CDR2 SAAADI. This CDR3 contains 14 residues. Written as DNA, the CDR3 is TGCGCCAGCAGAGGAACAGGGAACAATCAGCCCCAGCATTTT. Amino acid sequence: CASRGTGNNQPQHF.

This chain uses TRBV18 with TRBJ1-1, with 8 bases aligning to TRBD1. The trim removed 2 bases at V and 5 bases at J, leaving 1 base unmatched. CDR1 is KGHSH and CDR2 is LQKENI in the germline V gene. There are 13 residues in the CDR3. The CDR3 DNA reads TGTGCCAGCTCACCAGACAGGGGTACTGAAGCTTTCTTT. Translating gives CASSPDRGTEAFF.

The chain links TRBV6-4 to TRBJ1-6, with no clear D. This CDR3 is 15 amino acids long. V was shortened by 0 bases and J by 5 bases, with 8 bases between the two germline ends. Germline V gene sequence: CDR1 MRHNA, CDR2 SNTAGT. In DNA form, the CDR3 reads TGTGCCAGCAGTGACTCGAAGAGCCATAATTCACCCCTCCACTTT. As protein: CASSDSKSHNSPLHF.

The genes are TRBV10-3 and TRBJ1-2; TRBD1 agrees at 9 bases. CDR1 and CDR2 (germline): ENHRY, SYGVKD. Germline trimming cut 11 bases from V and 8 bases from J; bases unmatched to any gene: 9. CDR3 size: 12 residues. CDR3 sequence (DNA): TGTGCCTCGAACAGGGGGCAAAGCGGCTACACCTTC. This gives the protein CASNRGQSGYTF.

This chain connects TRBV19 to TRBJ1-2; D unclear. The germline V gene encodes CDR1 LNHDA and CDR2 SQIVND (reference sequence). This CDR3 contains 16 residues. The ends were cut back, 2 bases at V and 0 bases at J, with 13 bases in the middle. This CDR3 reads CASSIPSALANYGYTF. The CDR3 DNA sequence: TGTGCCAGTAGTATACCCAGTGCGCTAGCTAACTATGGCTACACCTTC.

J is TRBJ1-5 and V is TRBV7-9, with 9 bases identical to TRBD1. The CDR3 consists of 14 residues. V lost 5 bases, J lost 7 bases, and 6 bases stayed unmatched. The germline V gene encodes CDR1 SEHNR and CDR2 FQNEAQ (reference sequence). Here the CDR3 DNA reads TGTGCCAGCAGCCGGACAGGGGTCGAACAGCCCCAGCATTTT. This codes for CASSRTGVEQPQHF. The entire variable domain, with the rest obtained from reference TRBV7-9 and TRBJ1-5, is as follows: DTGVSQNPRHKITKRGQNVTFRCDPISEHNRLYWYRQTLGQGPEFLTYFQNEAQLEKSRLLSDRFSAERPKGSFSTLEIQRTEQGDSAMYLCASSRTGVEQPQHFGDGTRLSIL.

DNA of the CDR3: TGTGCCAGCAGCGATAACAGGGAGACCCAGTACTTC. This sequence encodes CASSDNRETQYF. J is TRBJ2-5 and V is TRBV5-4; a weak D match, TRBD1 (5 bases). The V gene lost 4 bases and the J gene lost 5 bases, with 9 bases spanning the gap. This CDR3 spans 12 amino acids. Per the germline V gene, CDR1 is SGHNT and CDR2 is YYREEE (reference sequence).

The chain uses TRBV7-9 and TRBJ2-7, with 9 nucleotides matching TRBD1. Germline CDR1 and CDR2: SEHNR and FQNEAQ (reference sequence). After removal of 5 bases from V and 5 bases from J, the junction contained 19 bases not matched to a gene. CDR3 length: 18 amino acids. The CDR3 region is CASSHFGDRTDRGHEQYF. As DNA, the CDR3 is TGTGCCAGCAGCCATTTTGGGGACCGCACGGACAGGGGCCACGAGCAGTACTTC.

The rearrangement uses TRBV7-9 and TRBJ1-2; TRBD1 aligns across 7 bases. Losses at the gene ends were 1 base for V and 5 bases for J; bases not matched to a gene: 10. Germline assignment: CDR1 SEHNR and CDR2 FQNEAQ (reference sequence). This CDR3 contains 16 residues. The CDR3 protein is CASSLEGDSRWYGYTF. CDR3 nucleotides: TGTGCCAGCAGCTTAGAGGGGGACAGCCGGTGGTATGGCTACACCTTC.

J is TRBJ2-2 and V is TRBV7-2; 7 bases are shared with TRBD2. Per the germline V gene, CDR1 is SGHTA and CDR2 is FQGNSA. V shed 5 bases and J 4 bases; nucleotides not matched to a gene: 4. CDR3 size: 14 residues. The CDR3 nucleotides read TGTGCCAGCAGCCGGACTAGGGGCACCGGGGAGCTGTTTTTT. It specifies CASSRTRGTGELFF. Full variable domain (rest looked up from reference TRBV7-2 and TRBJ2-2): GAGVSQSPSNKVTEKGKDVELRCDPISGHTALYWYRQSLGQGLEFLIYFQGNSAPDKSGLPSDRFSAERTGGSVSTLTIQRTQQEDSAVYLCASSRTRGTGELFFGEGSRLTVL.

As DNA, the CDR3 is TGTGCCAGCAGTTTATATCGGGGTTTTGGTGAGCAGTTCTTC. Translation: CASSLYRGFGEQFF. This chain links TRBV27 with TRBJ2-1, with D possibly TRBD2 on 5 matching bases. Germline-derived CDR1 and CDR2 are MNHEY and SMNVEV (reference sequence). V lost 1 base and J 9 bases, leaving 13 bases between the germline ends. The CDR3 consists of 14 residues.

The chain is built from TRBV5-1 and TRBJ2-5, with D possibly being TRBD1 (6 bases). Germline lookup yields CDR1 SGHRS and CDR2 YFSETQ. V gave up 7 bases and J gave up 2 bases, with 15 bases separating them. CDR3 length: 14 residues. In nucleotides, the CDR3 is TGCGCCAGCTTCCGCAGGGGTATTCAAGAGACCCAGTACTTC. This sequence encodes CASFRRGIQETQYF.

The chain joins TRBV4-1 to TRBJ1-5; D may be TRBD1 (6 bases). The CDR3 is 15 amino acids. V dropped 0 bases and J dropped 5 bases, with 11 bases sitting between them. CDR1 and CDR2 from the germline V gene are MGHRA and YSYEKL. The CDR3 loop reads CASSQDRDTYQPQHF. The CDR3 coding sequence is TGCGCCAGCAGCCAAGATCGGGACACTTATCAGCCCCAGCATTTT.

This clone was counted a few times. This rearrangement joins TRBV18 to TRBJ2-7; 10 positions match TRBD2. Per germline, CDR1 KGHSH and CDR2 LQKENI. CDR3 length: 14 amino acids. Germline trimming cut 6 bases from V and 5 bases from J; bases unmatched to any gene: 7. CDR3 loop: CASSYTSGNHEQYF. The DNA for the CDR3 is TGTGCCAGCTCGTACACTAGCGGGAACCACGAGCAGTACTTC.

Comments on this clone: A junction end diverges from the germline sequence, so it may reflect a read error. J is TRBJ2-1 and V is TRBV6-5, with 11 bases identical to TRBD1. This CDR3 spans 15 amino acids. The germline CDR1 and CDR2 sequences are MNHEY and SVGAGI. CDR3 amino acids: CASSRGTGGYNEQFF. The CDR3 DNA reads TGTGCCAGCAGCCGCGGGACAGGGGGGTACAATGAGCAATTCTTC.

This sequence joins TRBV2 and TRBJ1-5; D unresolved. CDR3 length: 13 residues. The V gene lost 6 bases and the J gene lost 1 base, with 7 bases spanning the gap. Per the germline V gene, CDR1 is SNHLY and CDR2 is FYNNEI. This CDR3 is CASRAGSNQPQHF. In DNA form, the CDR3 reads TGTGCCAGCAGGGCAGGAAGCAATCAGCCCCAGCATTTT. Looking up the rest from reference TRBV2 and TRBJ1-5 gives the full variable domain: EPEVTQTPSHQVTQMGQEVILRCVPISNHLYFYWYRQILGQKVEFLVSFYNNEISEKSEIFDDQFSVERPDGSNFTLKIRSTKLEDSAMYFCASRAGSNQPQHFGDGTRLSIL.

This clone has a single count. The V and J genes are TRBV7-9 and TRBJ2-1, with TRBD2 matching over 8 bases. The CDR3 totals 16 residues. The ends lost 5 bases at V and 0 bases at J; junction bases unmatched: 6. Germline loops: CDR1 SEHNR, CDR2 FQNEAQ (reference sequence). The CDR3, as DNA: TGTGCCAGCAGCCCAGCTAGCGGGTTCTCCTACAATGAGCAGTTCTTC. Its protein is CASSPASGFSYNEQFF.

V usage is TRBV11-2 and J usage is TRBJ1-6, with D possibly being TRBD1 (5 bases). V was cut by 5 bases and J by 7 bases, with 15 bases left in between. Germline V lookup: CDR1 SGHAT, CDR2 FQNNGV. The CDR3 runs 15 residues. The CDR3 coding sequence is TGTGCCAGCAGCCCCCCCGGGGGTAACAATTCACCCCTCCACTTT. Its translation: CASSPPGGNNSPLHF.

The rearrangement joins TRBV2 to TRBJ2-1, with a weak D call TRBD2 (5 bases). The CDR3 is 15 residues long. V was clipped by 5 bases and J by 7 bases, with 18 bases between them. Looked up from germline, CDR1 is SNHLY and CDR2 is FYNNEI. The CDR3 coding sequence is TGTGCCAGCAGTAGTACTAGTGGCGTCGCAAATGAGCAGTTCTTC. Translated, it gives CASSSTSGVANEQFF.

This clone appeared a single time. The gene calls are TRBV19 and TRBJ1-1, with 8 positions matching TRBD1. CDR3 size: 16 residues. After removal of 4 bases from V and 1 base from J, the junction contained 8 bases not matched to a gene. Germline assignment: CDR1 LNHDA and CDR2 SQIVND (reference sequence). DNA for the CDR3: TGTGCCAGTAGTAGGAGTACAGGGGGTCCGAACACTGAAGCTTTCTTT. This translates into CASSRSTGGPNTEAFF.

V gene TRBV2 combines with J gene TRBJ2-6, with TRBD2 matching 8 bases. CDR3 length: 21 amino acids. CDR1 and CDR2 (germline): SNHLY, FYNNEI. V gave up 6 bases and J gave up 2 bases; unmatched junction bases: 21. The CDR3 protein is CASSRRRVAGPVMAGANVLTF. For the CDR3, the DNA is TGTGCCAGCAGCCGCAGAAGGGTAGCGGGACCCGTAATGGCTGGGGCCAACGTCCTGACTTTC.

V is TRBV2 and J is TRBJ2-1; no clear D gene. V was cut by 4 bases and J by 1 base, with 8 bases left in between. Germline loops: CDR1 SNHLY, CDR2 FYNNEI. There are 14 residues in the CDR3. CDR3 region: CASSVEESYNEQFF. CDR3 bases: TGTGCCAGCAGTGTCGAGGAGTCCTACAATGAGCAGTTCTTC.

CDR3 protein: CATSRDLEGGAGELFF. The DNA for the CDR3 is TGTGCCACCAGCAGAGATTTGGAGGGAGGGGCCGGGGAGCTGTTTTTT. The chain combines TRBV15 with TRBJ2-2, with 7 bases aligning to TRBD2. The V gene end was trimmed by 0 bases and the J gene end by 6 bases; junction bases not matched to a gene: 7. Per the germline V gene, CDR1 is LNHNV and CDR2 is YYDKDF (reference sequence). There are 16 residues in the CDR3.